This is a list of T cell receptor beta chains from one sample in a study of T cell responses to AZD1222 COVID-19 vaccine. Assay used: immunoSEQ multiplex PCR; TCRdb lists only in-frame clones, some missing. This table has more than 40,000 clones, 90% appearing once. Sequenced here: peripheral blood, sampled 28 days after the second AZD1222 dose. These receptor sequences come from an adult who received the AZD1222 COVID-19 vaccine. Each CDR3 is given with its conserved first and last residue. D genes are given only for firm matches. Expanded clones are given a class, and other clones once, few, many or no size at all.

size,V,D,J,DNA,CDR3
NA,TRBV3-1/TRBV3-2,NA,TRBJ1-1,TGTGCCAGCAGCCAAGCGGGGGGCAGTTTAGAAGCTTTCTTT,CASSQAGGSLEAFF
few,TRBV9,NA,TRBJ1-6,TGTGCCAGCAGCGTAGATAGGAGTTCACCCCTCCACTTT,CASSVDRSSPLHF
NA,TRBV25-1,NA,TRBJ1-2,TGTGCCAGCAGTGAGATCGGACAGTTTTATGGCTACACCTTC,CASSEIGQFYGYTF
once,TRBV3-1/TRBV3-2,NA,TRBJ1-4,TGTGCCAGCAGCCCGAATTGGACAGCTAATGAAAAACTGTTTTTT,CASSPNWTANEKLFF
NA,TRBV11-2,NA,TRBJ1-2,TGTGCCAGCAGCTTATTTCAAGTCGACGGACGCACCTTC,CASSLFQVDGRTF
once,TRBV5-6,TRBD2,TRBJ2-3,TGTGCCAGCAGCTTGGACCTAGCGGGGGGGCCCGGCACAGATACGCAGTATTTT,CASSLDLAGGPGTDTQYF
few,TRBV12-5,NA,TRBJ2-1,TGTGCTAGTGGTAAACAGGGTACCAGCTCCTACAATGAGCAGTTCTTC,CASGKQGTSSYNEQFF
once,TRBV4-2,NA,TRBJ1-6,TGTGCCAGCAGCCAAGGGACAGCGATGGATTCACCCCTCCACTTT,CASSQGTAMDSPLHF
NA,TRBV14,NA,TRBJ1-6,TGTGCCAGCAGCGCGACAAGAACGGATAATTCACCCCTCCACTTT,CASSATRTDNSPLHF
once,TRBV11-3,NA,TRBJ1-6,TGTGCCAGCAGCTTATCCTGGGATTCACCCCTCCACTTT,CASSLSWDSPLHF
NA,TRBV3-1/TRBV3-2,TRBD1,TRBJ2-2,TGTGCCAGCAGCCTGACAGGGGGCAAGGGCGGGGAGCTGTTTTTT,CASSLTGGKGGELFF
NA,TRBV3-1/TRBV3-2,NA,TRBJ2-5,TGTGCCAGCAGCCAAGGAAGTTCAGGGTCAGAGACCCAGTACTTC,CASSQGSSGSETQYF
once,TRBV7-8,NA,TRBJ1-6,TGTGCCAGCAGCTTAGATGTGGGGTTCGCCTCCTATAATTCACCCCTCCACTTT,CASSLDVGFASYNSPLHF
NA,TRBV7-2,NA,TRBJ1-6,TGTGCCAGCAGCTTAGGACGACGGGGACCACCCCTCCACTTT,CASSLGRRGPPLHF
NA,TRBV6-5,NA,TRBJ1-1,TGTGCCAGCAGATTAGATTCGGAAGCTTTCTTT,CASRLDSEAFF